These 21 T cell receptor beta chains came from one sample sequenced in a study of OX40 agonist ivuxolimab in advanced cancers. Sequencing used immunoSEQ multiplex PCR; TCRdb keeps in-frame clones, though not all of them. Of tens of thousands of clones in the sample, over 80% were seen once. Sample: CD4+ or CD8+ T cells sorted from blood, taken in a trial of the OX40 agonist ivuxolimab. Source of these receptors: an adult with an advanced solid tumor such as melanoma, head and neck, liver or kidney cancer.

The gene calls are TRBV7-2 and TRBJ2-3, with 8 bases matching TRBD2. The CDR3 is 14 residues long. Germline CDR1 is SGHTA and CDR2 is FQGNSA. Trimming at V came to 3 bases and at J to 4 bases, leaving 3 bases not matched to a gene. CDR3 bases: TGTGCCAGCAGCTTCGCGGGAGGCGCAGATACGCAGTATTTT. Translating it yields CASSFAGGADTQYF.

This chain joins TRBV4-1 and TRBJ1-4; 10 nucleotides agree with TRBD1. Germline V lookup: CDR1 MGHRA, CDR2 YSYEKL. The CDR3 totals 15 residues. J lost 6 bases, V lost 2 bases, and 3 bases had no gene match. The chain's CDR3 is CASSQTGQGYEKLFF. DNA of the CDR3: TGCGCCAGCAGCCAAACGGGACAGGGGTATGAAAAACTGTTTTTT.

V is TRBV11-2 and J is TRBJ2-7; 7 bases line up with TRBD2. The germline CDR1 and CDR2 sequences are SGHAT and FQNNGV. V lost 5 bases, J lost 0 bases, and 4 bases stayed unmatched. There are 14 residues in the CDR3. The CDR3 protein is CASSEASGSYEQYF. The CDR3 region has the DNA TGTGCCAGCAGCGAAGCTAGCGGCTCCTACGAGCAGTACTTC.

The gene calls are TRBV19 and TRBJ1-1, with D maybe TRBD1 (5 bases). Germline loops: CDR1 LNHDA, CDR2 SQIVND (reference sequence). With 6 bases removed from V and 9 bases from J, the gap between germline ends came to 17 bases. The CDR3 has 13 residues. Here the CDR3 reads CASRTGPRLKAFF. DNA of the CDR3: TGTGCCAGTAGGACGGGACCGCGTTTGAAAGCTTTCTTT.

The chain uses TRBV6-1 and TRBJ1-2; 8 nucleotides match TRBD1. Trimming removed 1 base from V and 4 bases from J; junction bases left unmatched: 5. The CDR3 extends over 15 amino acids. Germline lookup yields CDR1 MNHNS and CDR2 SASEGT. CDR3 sequence (DNA): TGTGCCAGCAGTGAAGTAGGGACAGGCCCCTATGGCTACACCTTC. Its translation is CASSEVGTGPYGYTF.

Note on this clone: Other DNA variants within this sample encode the same CDR3. The genes are TRBV29-1 and TRBJ2-3; D is unclear. The CDR3 loop spans 10 amino acids. With 4 bases removed from V and 3 bases from J, the gap between germline ends came to 2 bases. CDR1 is SQVTM, CDR2 ANQGSEA, per germline. The CDR3 loop is CSVGTDTQYF. The CDR3 DNA reads TGCAGCGTTGGGACAGATACGCAGTATTTT.

The chain couples TRBV11-3 to TRBJ2-1; D possibly corresponds to TRBD1 (5 bases). CDR3 length: 13 amino acids. The germline V gene has CDR1 SGHNT and CDR2 YENEEA. Trimming left V 3 bases short and J 8 bases short, with 11 bases between. CDR3 residues: CASSLSGSDEQFF. The CDR3 DNA is TGTGCCAGCAGCTTGTCAGGGTCTGATGAGCAGTTCTTC.

CDR3 sequence: CASSPIGQGFSEAFF. CDR3 nucleotide sequence: TGCGCCAGCAGCCCCATAGGACAGGGATTTAGTGAAGCTTTCTTT. This chain links TRBV5-1 with TRBJ1-1, with 8 bases identical to TRBD1. With 4 bases clipped from V and 7 bases from J, the junction kept 12 bases outside the gene matches. This CDR3 spans 15 amino acids. Germline V gene lookup returns CDR1 SGHRS and CDR2 YFSETQ.

The CDR3 spells CASSQERGASYEQYF. The CDR3 DNA reads as TGCGCCAGCAGCCAAGAGAGGGGGGCGTCCTACGAGCAGTACTTC. The V call is TRBV4-3, the J call TRBJ2-5; D is tentatively TRBD1 or TRBD2 (6 bases each). The J call is uncertain, as TRBJ2-7 better fits the DNA end. CDR1 and CDR2 (germline): LGHNA, YSLEER. CDR3 size: 15 residues.

This clone has only a few counts. J is TRBJ1-1 and V is TRBV9, with D uncertain. Trimming cost V 0 bases and J 5 bases, with 11 bases left between them. Looked up from germline, CDR1 is SGDLS and CDR2 is YYNGEE. CDR3 length: 14 amino acids. CDR3 amino acids: CASSVGPTATEAFF. Here the CDR3 DNA reads TGTGCCAGCAGCGTAGGTCCGACCGCTACTGAAGCTTTCTTT.

This clone was seen a few times. The rearrangement links TRBV6-1 to TRBJ1-6, with D perhaps TRBD1 (5 bases). Germline lookup yields CDR1 MNHNS and CDR2 SASEGT. The germline V and J ends were trimmed by 6 bases and 0 bases, with 12 bases remaining between them. This CDR3 is built from 16 residues. The CDR3 nucleotides read TGTGCCAGCAGCGAAAGGGGAAACTCCTATAATTCACCCCTCCACTTT. Translation: CASSERGNSYNSPLHF.

V gene TRBV4-2 combines with J gene TRBJ1-1; no firm D call. The CDR3 spans 13 residues. The ends were cut back, 3 bases at V and 5 bases at J, with 10 bases in the middle. Germline V gives CDR1 LGHNA, CDR2 YNFKEQ. In nucleotides, the CDR3 is TGTGCCAGCAGCCAGGGAAGATGGACTGAAGCTTTCTTT. It yields the protein CASSQGRWTEAFF.

The chain combines TRBV28 with TRBJ2-1; D not certain. V was cut by 5 bases and J by 2 bases, with 10 bases left in between. The CDR3 covers 14 residues. Germline lookup yields CDR1 MDHEN and CDR2 SYDVKM. Here the CDR3 DNA reads TGTGCCAGCAGTCCCTCACAGACCTACAATGAGCAGTTCTTC. Translating gives CASSPSQTYNEQFF.

V and J are TRBV28 and TRBJ1-2; D is unclear. The germline V gene has CDR1 MDHEN and CDR2 SYDVKM. The CDR3 runs 11 residues. V lost 8 bases and J 5 bases, leaving 9 bases between the germline ends. As DNA, the CDR3 is TGTGCCAGCCGGACGAAGTATGGCTACACCTTC. Translating it yields CASRTKYGYTF.

CDR3 nucleotides: TGTGCCAGCAGTCAGACAGGGGGCTTCACTGAAGCTTTCTTT. Translated, it gives CASSQTGGFTEAFF. This rearrangement joins TRBV13 to TRBJ1-1, with 10 positions matching TRBD1. This CDR3 is 14 amino acids long. Germline CDR1 reads PRHDT; CDR2 reads FYEKMQ (reference sequence). J lost 4 bases, V lost 6 bases, and 5 bases had no gene match.

The CDR3 coding sequence is TGTGCCAGCAGCCTGGGAAGGGACAGGGCACACAATGAGCAGTTCTTC. This sequence encodes CASSLGRDRAHNEQFF. The chain uses TRBV7-2 and TRBJ2-1; 9 bases match TRBD1. CDR3 size: 16 residues. From germline, CDR1 is SGHTA and CDR2 FQGNSA. Unmatched junction bases numbered 10, after V lost 5 bases and J lost 5 bases.

This chain uses TRBV9 with TRBJ1-3; D is unclear. The CDR3 totals 15 residues. V was shortened by 0 bases and J by 1 base, with 8 bases between the two germline ends. Germline V gene sequence: CDR1 SGDLS, CDR2 YYNGEE. The CDR3 reads CASSVDVTSGNTIYF. CDR3 sequence (DNA): TGTGCCAGCAGCGTAGACGTCACTTCTGGAAACACCATATATTTT.

Written as DNA, the CDR3 is TGTGCCAGCAGCCTCGGGACTAGCGGGGGGGGAGATACGCAGTATTTT. Residues: CASSLGTSGGGDTQYF. The rearrangement uses TRBV7-2 and TRBJ2-3; the match to TRBD2 covers 16 bases. Germline V gene sequence: CDR1 SGHTA, CDR2 FQGNSA. Losses at the gene ends were 5 bases for V and 5 bases for J; bases not matched to a gene: 4. The length of the CDR3 is 16 residues.

The DNA for the CDR3 is TGTGCCAGCAGTTTATGGTACTCTGGAAACACCATATATTTT. It specifies CASSLWYSGNTIYF. The chain employs TRBV28 and TRBJ1-3; no firm D call. CDR3 length: 14 amino acids. V lost 0 bases and J 0 bases, leaving 3 bases between the germline ends. Per the germline V gene, CDR1 is MDHEN and CDR2 is SYDVKM.

The CDR3 loop is CASSAGPGMNTEAFF. The CDR3 DNA reads as TGTGCCAGCAGCGCCGGACCCGGTATGAACACTGAAGCTTTCTTT. The gene calls are TRBV2 and TRBJ1-1, with D uncertain. V was trimmed by 6 bases and J by 0 bases, leaving 14 bases between them. Germline CDR1 and CDR2: SNHLY and FYNNEI. The CDR3 runs to 15 residues.

This chain joins TRBV7-2 and TRBJ2-4; 10 bases fit TRBD1. This CDR3 is 14 amino acids long. J gave up 8 bases and V 4 bases, and 5 bases lay outside the gene matches. Germline CDR1 is SGHTA and CDR2 is FQGNSA. CDR3 amino acids: CASSSGTGADIQYF. The CDR3 DNA reads as TGTGCCAGCAGCTCCGGGACAGGGGCGGACATTCAGTACTTC.